Shown below are 3 T cell receptor beta chains from a single sample sequenced in a study of T cells in Graves' hyperthyroidism and ophthalmopathy. RNA transcripts provided the source from which TCR beta CDR3 regions were amplified. With the HTBI primer set, the TCR CDR3 went through a first round of RT-PCR. TCRdb analysed the multiplex PCR reads with MiXCR anew, one entry per CDR3 protein. The sample lists approximately 610,000 distinct CDR3 sequences, roughly 14% occurring once. Material for sequencing was blood. These receptors all come from a woman aged 40 to 55 with Graves' ophthalmopathy.

The V gene is TRBV4-2, the J gene TRBJ1-2; D unclear. V lost 1 base, J lost 12 bases, and 15 bases lay in between. The length of the CDR3 is 13 residues. Germline V CDR1 and CDR2: LGHNA, YNFKEQ. The CDR3 nucleotides are TGTGCCAGCAGCCAAGGGTTTATGGAAGGCCACACCTTC. Residues: CASSQGFMEGHTF.

This clonotype was counted ten times or more. The genes are TRBV30 and TRBJ1-5; 7 positions match TRBD1. Looked up from germline, CDR1 is GTSNPN and CDR2 is SVGIG (reference sequence). The ends lost 5 bases at V and 6 bases at J; junction bases unmatched: 10. The CDR3 is 14 amino acids. CDR3: CAWGRRQGVQPQHF. In nucleotides, the CDR3 is TGTGCCTGGGGCCGGAGACAGGGAGTTCAGCCCCAGCATTTT.

The chain links TRBV7-9 to TRBJ2-7; 13 bases match TRBD2. This CDR3 comprises 14 residues. After removal of 5 bases from V and 5 bases from J, the junction contained 3 bases not matched to a gene. Germline V lookup: CDR1 SEHNR, CDR2 FQNEAQ (reference sequence). The CDR3 loop is CASSTSGRVDEQYF. The DNA for the CDR3 is TGTGCCAGCAGCACTAGCGGGAGGGTAGACGAGCAGTACTTC.